The 25 T cell receptor beta chains given below trace back to one sample, sequenced in a study of blood T cell repertoires in COVID-19. Repertoires were generated with immunoSEQ multiplex PCR, while TCRdb's copy carries only in-frame clones and drops some. Counted here are about 170,000 clones, about 85% occurring once; the ten biggest clones make up around a quarter. Source material: peripheral blood. The receptors here all came from a man aged 55 to 70 with acute or convalescent COVID-19.

The V gene is TRBV7-9, the J gene TRBJ1-3; perhaps TRBD1 as D (5 bases). Germline V lookup: CDR1 SEHNR, CDR2 FQNEAQ (reference sequence). There are 19 residues in the CDR3. V lost 1 base and J lost 0, with 19 bases in between. In DNA form, the CDR3 reads TGTGCCAGCAGCTTAGAGGCGGTAGGGGTACAGAACTCTGGAAACACCATATATTTT. Translating it yields CASSLEAVGVQNSGNTIYF.

This clone occurred once. V and J are TRBV5-1 and TRBJ1-2; D perhaps matches TRBD1 (5 bases). This CDR3 has 14 residues. Germline CDR1 is SGHRS and CDR2 is YFSETQ. V was shortened by 1 base and J by 4 bases, with 11 bases between the two germline ends. CDR3 in DNA: TGCGCCAGCAGCTTGCCTACAGGATCCTATGGCTACACCTTC. The encoded protein is CASSLPTGSYGYTF.

The genes are TRBV4-1 and TRBJ2-1, with TRBD1 as a possible D gene (5 bases). Trimming stripped 1 base from V and 5 bases from J, with 9 bases between. In germline, CDR1 is MGHRA, CDR2 YSYEKL. The CDR3 loop spans 14 amino acids. The CDR3 nucleotides read TGCGCCAGCAGCCAAGGTGGGGCCAACAATGAGCAGTTCTTC. Protein: CASSQGGANNEQFF.

The rearrangement uses TRBV6-5 and TRBJ1-5, with D tentatively TRBD1 (5 bases). Per the germline V gene, CDR1 is MNHEY and CDR2 is SVGAGI. The CDR3 runs 14 residues. Trimming left V 6 bases short and J 6 bases short, with 15 bases between. For the CDR3, the DNA is TGTGCCAGCAGATTGTCCGGGAGGGGTCAGCCCCAGCATTTT. Protein sequence: CASRLSGRGQPQHF.

This clone was counted between two and nine times. The V and J genes are TRBV7-6 and TRBJ2-7; 8 bases align to TRBD1. Germline values: CDR1 SGHVS, CDR2 FNYEAQ. CDR3 length equals 13 residues. V lost 5 bases to trimming and J lost 3 bases; unmatched junction nucleotides: 3. The CDR3 region has the DNA TGTGCCAGCAGCGCAGACAGGGGCTACGAGCAGTACGTC. Translation: CASSADRGYEQYV.

The rearrangement joins TRBV27 to TRBJ2-3; possible D gene TRBD2, 5 bases. V lost 3 bases and J lost 4, with 14 bases in between. This CDR3 region has 15 residues. Germline CDR1 and CDR2: MNHEY and SMNVEV (reference sequence). CDR3 region: CASSFRGLRADTQYF. CDR3 nucleotides: TGTGCCAGCAGTTTTCGGGGTTTGAGGGCAGATACGCAGTATTTT.

This clone has a count of ten or more. The gene calls are TRBV9 and TRBJ2-6; 7 nucleotides agree with TRBD1. Unmatched junction bases numbered 11, after V lost 0 bases and J lost 2 bases. Germline CDR1 is SGDLS and CDR2 is YYNGEE. The CDR3 has 19 residues. CDR3 amino acids: CASSVGPGGRAPGANVLTF. CDR3 sequence (DNA): TGTGCCAGCAGCGTAGGGCCAGGGGGAAGGGCCCCTGGGGCCAACGTCCTGACTTTC. Full variable domain (remainder filled in from reference TRBV9 and TRBJ2-6): DSGVTQTPKHLITATGQRVTLRCSPRSGDLSVYWYQQSLDQGLQFLIQYYNGEERAKGNILERFSAQQFPDLHSELNLSSLELGDSALYFCASSVGPGGRAPGANVLTFGAGSRLTVL.

As regards this clone: Other DNA variants within this sample encode the same CDR3. This chain links TRBV28 with TRBJ1-1; D uncertain. The germline V gene encodes CDR1 MDHEN and CDR2 SYDVKM. Trimming removed 3 bases from V and 2 bases from J, with 4 bases in between. The CDR3 sequence is 12 residues long. The CDR3: CASSFRNTEAFF. The CDR3 nucleotides read TGTGCCAGCAGTTTTAGAAACACTGAAGCTTTCTTT.

This sequence joins TRBV2 and TRBJ2-1; D unclear. Trimming pared 6 bases from V and 5 bases from J, leaving 11 bases between. Germline V CDR1 and CDR2: SNHLY, FYNNEI. The CDR3 has 13 residues. The CDR3 loop is CASRVEVNNEQFF. The CDR3 coding sequence is TGTGCCAGCAGAGTTGAGGTCAACAATGAGCAGTTCTTC.

This chain uses TRBV5-6 with TRBJ1-6; D uncertain. V lost 0 bases and J lost 5, with 15 bases in between. CDR1 and CDR2 (germline): SGHDT, YYEEEE. CDR3 size: 17 residues. The DNA for the CDR3 is TGTGCCAGCAGCTTGGCGTGGGAGTATGAGAATAATTCACCCCTCCACTTT. Encoded protein: CASSLAWEYENNSPLHF.

The chain employs TRBV29-1 and TRBJ1-2, with D possibly being TRBD1 (6 bases). V lost 4 bases and J lost 6, with 15 bases in between. Germline CDR1 and CDR2: SQVTM and ANQGSEA. The CDR3 has 13 residues. The CDR3 DNA reads as TGCAGCGTTGTAGTAACGGCAGGGGATGGCTACACCTTC. Protein product: CSVVVTAGDGYTF.

The count of this clone is one. V and J are TRBV10-3 and TRBJ1-5; no clear D. Between the trimmed V and J ends, which lost 2 bases and 5 bases, there was a span of 10 bases. The CDR3 totals 14 residues. From germline, CDR1 is ENHRY and CDR2 SYGVKD. Here the CDR3 reads CAISEAGKDQPQHF. CDR3 nucleotides: TGTGCCATCAGTGAGGCGGGTAAGGATCAGCCCCAGCATTTT.

V is TRBV9 and J is TRBJ2-3; TRBD1 is a possible D gene (6 bases). The V end was cut by 4 bases, the J end by 6 bases, with 15 bases between. CDR1 and CDR2 from the germline V gene are SGDLS and YYNGEE. The CDR3 sequence is 14 residues long. CDR3 DNA sequence: TGTGCCAGCAGCCGACGGGACACCCGGGATACGCAGTATTTT. This codes for CASSRRDTRDTQYF.

This chain links TRBV24-1 with TRBJ2-4; 8 nucleotides agree with TRBD2. The CDR3 sequence is 14 residues long. Germline CDR1 is KGHDR and CDR2 is SFDVKD. After removal of 2 bases from V and 8 bases from J, the junction contained 4 bases not matched to a gene. CDR3 DNA sequence: TGTGCCACCAGTGATTCAGGGCGGGGGGACATTCAGTACTTC. Translated, it gives CATSDSGRGDIQYF.

This chain joins TRBV30 and TRBJ2-7; D is uncertain. CDR3 length equals 12 residues. In germline, CDR1 is GTSNPN, CDR2 SVGIG (reference sequence). V lost 0 bases to trimming and J lost 4 bases, with 7 bases between them. CDR3 protein: CAWSVIVYEQYF. The DNA for the CDR3 is TGTGCCTGGAGTGTAATCGTATACGAGCAGTACTTC.

This clone was detected once. The chain carries TRBV12-3 or TRBV12-4 and TRBJ1-1, with TRBD1 as a possible D gene (6 bases). V dropped 5 bases and J dropped 5 bases, with 12 bases sitting between them. CDR3 length equals 13 residues. CDR3 amino acids: CASSLGQGTEAFF. The CDR3 coding sequence is TGTGCCAGCAGTCTCGGGCAGGGGACTGAAGCTTTCTTT.

The rearrangement uses TRBV12-5 and TRBJ1-5; no reliable D call. The CDR3 runs to 17 residues. Trimming stripped 7 bases from V and 0 bases from J, with 19 bases between. CDR1 is LGHNT, CDR2 FRNRAP, per germline. The CDR3 reads CASVPGPEAGSNQPQHF. In DNA form, the CDR3 reads TGTGCTAGTGTTCCGGGTCCCGAAGCGGGTAGCAATCAGCCCCAGCATTTT.

This rearrangement joins TRBV30 to TRBJ1-4; possibly TRBD1 for D (6 bases). V lost 6 bases to trimming and J lost 7 bases, with 21 bases between them. The CDR3 sequence is 15 residues long. Per germline, CDR1 GTSNPN and CDR2 SVGIG (reference sequence). In nucleotides, the CDR3 is TGTGCCTGCCCTACCGTAGGGGGGGGTAGTGAAAAACTGTTTTTT. This translates into CACPTVGGGSEKLFF.

The rearrangement links TRBV18 to TRBJ2-6; weak D call: TRBD1 (5 bases). Trimming removed 2 bases at V and 4 bases at J, with 12 bases between. The germline gives CDR1 KGHSH, CDR2 LQKENI. The CDR3 extends over 16 amino acids. The CDR3 DNA reads as TGTGCCAGCTCACCAGGCAGGGAAAGCGGGGCCAACGTCCTGACTTTC. Translated: CASSPGRESGANVLTF.

This chain uses TRBV11-3 with TRBJ1-1; the D is unclear. Germline V gene data show CDR1 as SGHNT and CDR2 as YENEEA. CDR3 length: 13 residues. Trimming took 0 bases from V and 8 from J, leaving 10 bases between them. This chain's CDR3 is CASSLDSGREAFF. The CDR3 nucleotides are TGTGCCAGCAGCTTAGATAGCGGACGAGAAGCTTTCTTT.

The chain is built from TRBV2 and TRBJ1-6; D is ambiguous. Germline V gene data show CDR1 as SNHLY and CDR2 as FYNNEI. CDR3 size: 15 residues. Trimming cost V 3 bases and J 9 bases, with 15 bases left between them. The CDR3 reads CASSEEQNYSSPLHF. In nucleotides, the CDR3 is TGTGCCAGCAGTGAGGAGCAGAATTACTCTTCACCCCTCCACTTT.

This clone was seen only once. This same CDR3 is encoded by further DNA sequences in the sample. The V gene is TRBV6-4, the J gene TRBJ1-1, with D possibly being TRBD1 (5 bases). V lost 4 bases, J lost 4 bases, and 10 bases lay in between. The CDR3 has 13 residues. CDR1 is MRHNA, CDR2 SNTAGT, per germline. CDR3 coding DNA: TGTGCCAGCAGTGTCGACACAGGCACTGAAGCTTTCTTT. It encodes CASSVDTGTEAFF.

This rearrangement joins TRBV7-6 to TRBJ2-7; 7 bases agree with TRBD2. V shed 1 base, J shed 3 bases, and the junction held 9 bases outside the gene matches. This CDR3 has 16 amino acids. Germline V lookup: CDR1 SGHVS, CDR2 FNYEAQ. Here the CDR3 DNA reads TGTGCCAGCAGCTTAGGCCCTGGACTAGATGGCTACGAGCAGTACTTC. Its protein is CASSLGPGLDGYEQYF.

CDR3 loop: CASSMFSRGSYEQYF. The CDR3 nucleotides are TGTGCCAGTAGTATGTTTAGCAGGGGCTCCTACGAGCAGTACTTC. The J gene is TRBJ2-7, the V gene TRBV19, with D possibly being TRBD1 (6 bases). The germline V gene encodes CDR1 LNHDA and CDR2 SQIVND (reference sequence). With 3 bases removed from V and 0 bases from J, the gap between germline ends came to 12 bases. CDR3 length: 15 amino acids.

V gene TRBV6-5 combines with J gene TRBJ2-7; 14 bases map to TRBD2. CDR3 length equals 14 residues. V was clipped by 10 bases and J by 7 bases; unmatched bases: 9. CDR1 and CDR2 (germline): MNHEY, SVGAGI. The CDR3 loop reads CATRIGLAGGEQYF. CDR3 DNA sequence: TGTGCCACCAGAATTGGACTAGCGGGAGGAGAGCAGTACTTC.